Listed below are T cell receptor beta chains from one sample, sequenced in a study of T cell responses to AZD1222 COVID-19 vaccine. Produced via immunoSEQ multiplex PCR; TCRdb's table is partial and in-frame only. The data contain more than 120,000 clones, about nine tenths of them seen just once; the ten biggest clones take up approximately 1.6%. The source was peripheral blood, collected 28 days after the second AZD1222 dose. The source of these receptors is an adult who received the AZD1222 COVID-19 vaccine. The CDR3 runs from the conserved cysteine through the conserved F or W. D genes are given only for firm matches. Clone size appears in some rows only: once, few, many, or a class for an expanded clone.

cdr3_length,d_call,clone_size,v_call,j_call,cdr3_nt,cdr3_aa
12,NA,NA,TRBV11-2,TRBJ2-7,TGTGCCAGCAGCCCGGGGACCTACGAGCAGTACTTC,CASSPGTYEQYF
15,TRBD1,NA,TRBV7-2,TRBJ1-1,TGTGCCAGCAGCATTGACAGGGGTTGGAACACTGAAGCTTTCTTT,CASSIDRGWNTEAFF
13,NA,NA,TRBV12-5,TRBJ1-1,TGTGCTAGTGGTTTCGGGGGCAACACTGAAGCTTTCTTT,CASGFGGNTEAFF
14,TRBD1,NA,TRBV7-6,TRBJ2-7,TGTGCCAGCAGCGCCGGACAGGGCCCCTACGAGCAGTACTTC,CASSAGQGPYEQYF
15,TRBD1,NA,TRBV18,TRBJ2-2,TGTGCCAGCTCACCAGACAGGGGAAAAACCGGGGAGCTGTTTTTT,CASSPDRGKTGELFF
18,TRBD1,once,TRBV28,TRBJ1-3,TGTGCCAGCAGTTCCCCGGGACAGGGCGGTCTATCTGGAAACACCATATATTTT,CASSSPGQGGLSGNTIYF
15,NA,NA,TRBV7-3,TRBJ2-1,TGTGCCAGCAGCCTGCTACCGGGACGTTACAATGAGCAGTTCTTC,CASSLLPGRYNEQFF
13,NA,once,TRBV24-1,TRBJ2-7,TGTGCCACCAGTGACTCGGGGAGGTACGAGCAGTACTTC,CATSDSGRYEQYF
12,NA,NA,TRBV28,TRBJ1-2,TGTGCCAGCAGTTTCCAGCTGAGAGGCTACACCTTC,CASSFQLRGYTF
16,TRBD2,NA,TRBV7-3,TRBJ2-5,TGTGCCAGCAGCTTATCGAGCGGGGGAGGGCAAGAGACCCAGTACTTC,CASSLSSGGGQETQYF
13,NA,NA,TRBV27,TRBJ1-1,TGTGCCAGCAGTTTAGTCCTTAACACTGAAGCTTTCTTT,CASSLVLNTEAFF
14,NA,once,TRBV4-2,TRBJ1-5,TGTGCCAGCAGCCAAACTGAACTGGGACAGCCCCAGCATTTT,CASSQTELGQPQHF
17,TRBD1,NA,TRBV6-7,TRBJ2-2,TGTGCCAGCAGTCAATCCGGGACAGGGCCACACACCGGGGAGCTGTTTTTT,CASSQSGTGPHTGELFF
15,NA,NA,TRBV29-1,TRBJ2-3,TGCAGCGTGGCCCAGGGGCCTCCTTACACAGATACGCAGTATTTT,CSVAQGPPYTDTQYF
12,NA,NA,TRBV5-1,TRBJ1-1,TGCGCCAGCAGCTTTCAGGGGAGTGAAGCTTTCTTT,CASSFQGSEAFF
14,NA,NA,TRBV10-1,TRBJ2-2,TGCGCCAGCAGTGAGCCGGGACGGGCCGGGGAGCTGTTTTTT,CASSEPGRAGELFF
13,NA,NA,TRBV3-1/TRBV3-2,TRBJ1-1,TGTGCCAGCAGCCAAGATGTAGCGTCCGAAGCTTTCTTT,CASSQDVASEAFF
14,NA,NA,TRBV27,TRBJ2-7,TGTGCCAGCAGTGTGGATTACGGATCCTACGAGCAGTACTTC,CASSVDYGSYEQYF
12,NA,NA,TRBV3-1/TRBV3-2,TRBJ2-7,TGTGCCAGCAGCCAAGCCGGGTTGGAGCAGTACTTC,CASSQAGLEQYF
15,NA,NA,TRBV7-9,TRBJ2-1,TGTGCCAGCACCTCCACGGACAGAAGGGCCAATGAGCAGTTCTTC,CASTSTDRRANEQFF
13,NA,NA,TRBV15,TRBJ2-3,TGTGCCACCAGCAGAGATTTGGCAGATACGCAGTATTTT,CATSRDLADTQYF
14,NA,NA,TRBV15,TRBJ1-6,TGTGCCACCAGCAGTGACCCCTCGGGTTCACCCCTCCACTTT,CATSSDPSGSPLHF
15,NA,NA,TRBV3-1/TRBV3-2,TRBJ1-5,TGTGCCAGCAGCTTGGGACAATATAGCAATCAGCCCCAGCATTTT,CASSLGQYSNQPQHF
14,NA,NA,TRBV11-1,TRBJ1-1,TGTGCCAGCAGCTTCGATTGGACTCACACTGAAGCTTTCTTT,CASSFDWTHTEAFF